Listed here are 29 T cell receptor beta chains from one sample, sequenced in a study of cytomegalovirus exposure and HLA in healthy donors. Vbeta (60) and Jbeta (13) primers were used in the PCR. Data came from immunoSEQ multiplex PCR; TCRdb stores just in-frame clones and leaves some out. The sample shows roughly 80,000 clones, under 70% of them seen only once. The source material was PBMCs. All receptors come from a woman aged 50 to 60 in good health and CMV-seropositive.

The rearrangement joins TRBV7-2 to TRBJ2-1, with TRBD2 matching 12 bases. This CDR3 has 19 residues. Trimming took 5 bases from V and 0 from J; bases not matched to a gene: 11. CDR1 is SGHTA, CDR2 FQGNSA, per germline. CDR3 sequence (DNA): TGTGCCAGCAGCCAAGAATTGGGGACTAGCGGGTACTCCTACAATGAGCAGTTCTTC. Encoded protein: CASSQELGTSGYSYNEQFF.

The chain combines TRBV16 with TRBJ2-3; a weak D match, TRBD1 (8 bases). Germline V CDR1 and CDR2: KGHSY, FQNENV. V lost 4 bases, J lost 3 bases, and 17 bases lay in between. The CDR3 is made up of 16 amino acids. CDR3 nucleotide sequence: TGTGCCAGCAGCCCTCGGACAGGGAGGGGAACAGATACGCAGTATTTT. Translation gives CASSPRTGRGTDTQYF.

This clone has a handful of counts. The rearrangement uses TRBV10-3 and TRBJ1-1, with a tentative D call TRBD1 (5 bases). The CDR3 runs to 14 residues. V was clipped by 10 bases and J by 1 base, with 16 bases between them. Germline assignment: CDR1 ENHRY and CDR2 SYGVKD. In DNA form, the CDR3 reads TGTGCCACCCAGGGAAGTGGGCAGAACACTGAAGCTTTCTTT. This codes for CATQGSGQNTEAFF.

The chain carries TRBV11-2 and TRBJ2-1; 12 positions agree with TRBD2. The germline gives CDR1 SGHAT, CDR2 FQNNGV. The CDR3 spans 15 residues. Trimming took 5 bases from V and 10 from J; bases not matched to a gene: 9. The CDR3 DNA follows: TGTGCCAGCAGCCAGCTAGCGGGGGGGCCAGGGGAGCAGTTCTTC. Protein sequence: CASSQLAGGPGEQFF.

The V and J genes are TRBV4-1 and TRBJ2-5; 10 positions agree with TRBD1. This CDR3 comprises 16 residues. Trimming cost V 7 bases and J 1 base; bases outside gene matches: 9. CDR1 MGHRA and CDR2 YSYEKL come from the germline V gene. CDR3 DNA: TGCGCCAGCACCCCAGACAGGGGGCGAATCCAAGAGACCCAGTACTTC. As protein: CASTPDRGRIQETQYF.

This sequence joins TRBV9 and TRBJ1-6; D unresolved. Trimming took 0 bases from V and 6 from J, leaving 13 bases between them. This CDR3 comprises 16 residues. Looked up from germline, CDR1 is SGDLS and CDR2 is YYNGEE. The CDR3 here is CASSVGMRRSNSPLHF. The CDR3 nucleotides are TGTGCCAGCAGCGTAGGTATGAGGAGAAGTAATTCACCCCTCCACTTT.

The chain carries TRBV4-1 and TRBJ2-1; D uncertain. There are 15 residues in the CDR3. V lost 1 base and J 6 bases, leaving 13 bases between the germline ends. Looked up from germline, CDR1 is MGHRA and CDR2 is YSYEKL. CDR3 residues: CASSQGFRVPNEQFF. The CDR3 nucleotides are TGCGCCAGCAGCCAAGGCTTTCGGGTGCCCAATGAGCAGTTCTTC.

This clone was recorded a few times. V and J are TRBV20-1 and TRBJ1-2; the match to TRBD1 covers 8 bases. Trimming cost V 5 bases and J 7 bases; bases outside gene matches: 3. There are 11 residues in the CDR3. Germline CDR1 is DFQATT and CDR2 is SNEGSKA (reference sequence). This CDR3 is CSADRGLGYTF. CDR3 bases: TGCAGTGCTGACAGGGGTCTTGGCTACACCTTC.

The chain has TRBV9 and TRBJ2-1, with TRBD2 matching 9 bases. Trimming cost V 0 bases and J 4 bases; bases outside gene matches: 5. Germline V gene data show CDR1 as SGDLS and CDR2 as YYNGEE. There are 16 residues in the CDR3. The CDR3 bases are TGTGCCAGCAGCGTAGAGGGCGGGGGGGAGTACAATGAGCAGTTCTTC. It is translated as CASSVEGGGEYNEQFF.

The rearrangement uses TRBV7-3 and TRBJ2-2, with TRBD2 matching over 8 bases. The CDR3 loop spans 19 amino acids. The V gene end was trimmed by 5 bases and the J gene end by 2 bases; junction bases not matched to a gene: 16. Germline CDR1 SGHTA, CDR2 FQGTGA. CDR3 coding DNA: TGTGCCAGCAGCCCCGGGGGGGCTAACTTCGTTCCCAACACCGGGGAGCTGTTTTTT. It codes for CASSPGGANFVPNTGELFF.

This clone is a singleton in its sample. V is TRBV10-3 and J is TRBJ2-2; 15 nucleotides match TRBD2. V was pared by 6 bases and J by 0 bases, with 8 bases of the junction left unmatched. Germline V gene lookup returns CDR1 ENHRY and CDR2 SYGVKD. The CDR3 extends over 19 amino acids. This CDR3 reads CAIRIGLAGGPANTGELFF. In DNA form, the CDR3 reads TGTGCCATCAGAATAGGACTAGCGGGGGGGCCTGCGAACACCGGGGAGCTGTTTTTT.

V is TRBV6-5 and J is TRBJ2-7; D is ambiguous. V lost 4 bases and J 0 bases, leaving 10 bases between the germline ends. The CDR3 loop spans 14 amino acids. Germline V gives CDR1 MNHEY, CDR2 SVGAGI. The CDR3: CASSSTVSSYEQYF. DNA for the CDR3: TGTGCCAGCAGTTCCACTGTGAGCTCCTACGAGCAGTACTTC.

The gene calls are TRBV5-1 and TRBJ1-1, with TRBD1 as a possible D gene (5 bases). V was trimmed by 6 bases and J by 0 bases, leaving 12 bases between them. CDR1 is SGHRS, CDR2 YFSETQ, per germline. This CDR3 has 14 amino acids. CDR3 amino acids: CASKRQNMNTEAFF. The CDR3 DNA follows: TGCGCCAGCAAACGACAGAACATGAACACTGAAGCTTTCTTT.

The chain combines TRBV12-5 with TRBJ2-7, with 9 bases aligning to TRBD1. The junction had 12 bases not matched to a gene; V was cut back by 0 bases and J by 3 bases. CDR1 LGHNT and CDR2 FRNRAP come from the germline V gene. CDR3 size: 18 residues. In DNA, the CDR3 is TGTGCTAGTGGTTTGGTACTGGGACAGGGATTCTCCTACTACGAGCAGTACTTC. Protein sequence: CASGLVLGQGFSYYEQYF.

The chain recombines TRBV29-1 with TRBJ2-7; D may be TRBD1 (6 bases). The CDR3 covers 11 residues. The germline V gene encodes CDR1 SQVTM and CDR2 ANQGSEA. The V and J ends lost 5 bases and 7 bases respectively, with 12 bases between them. For the CDR3, the DNA is TGCAGCGTTTCAGGGGCGAAAGAGCAGTACTTC. Translation gives CSVSGAKEQYF.

In the case of this clone: A junction end diverges from the germline sequence, so it may reflect a read error. The chain joins TRBV7-9 to TRBJ2-1; 8 nucleotides align to TRBD2. Per germline, CDR1 SEHNR and CDR2 FQNEAQ (reference sequence). The CDR3 spans 14 residues. In nucleotides, the CDR3 is TGTTCCAGCAGCTTAGTCGGGGGGGCAGGAGAGCAGTTCTTC. It specifies CSSSLVGGAGEQFF.

The chain uses TRBV4-1 and TRBJ2-2, with D maybe TRBD1 (5 bases). Between the trimmed V and J ends, which lost 1 base and 5 bases, there was a span of 11 bases. The germline V gene has CDR1 MGHRA and CDR2 YSYEKL. CDR3 length: 15 residues. CDR3 region: CASSQGRARTGELFF. The DNA for the CDR3 is TGCGCCAGCAGCCAAGGCAGGGCAAGGACCGGGGAGCTGTTTTTT.

V usage is TRBV5-4 and J usage is TRBJ2-2; 11 bases match TRBD1. Germline assignment: CDR1 SGHNT and CDR2 YYREEE (reference sequence). The length of the CDR3 is 13 residues. Trimming at V came to 9 bases and at J to 6 bases, leaving 4 bases not matched to a gene. CDR3 amino acids: CATPGQGAGELFF. As DNA, the CDR3 is TGTGCCACCCCGGGACAGGGGGCCGGGGAGCTGTTTTTT.

This sequence joins TRBV6-1 and TRBJ1-2; TRBD1 might be the D (5 bases). CDR1 and CDR2 from the germline V gene are MNHNS and SASEGT. The V and J ends lost 6 bases and 8 bases respectively, with 10 bases between them. CDR3 length: 11 amino acids. Here the CDR3 DNA reads TGTGCCAGCAGAACAGGCGGAGGCTACACCTTC. Translating it yields CASRTGGGYTF.

V is TRBV7-9 and J is TRBJ2-5, with 8 bases identical to TRBD1. Trimming took 1 base from V and 5 from J; bases not matched to a gene: 3. From germline, CDR1 is SEHNR and CDR2 FQNEAQ (reference sequence). The CDR3 length is 14 residues. The chain's CDR3 is CASSLGDRGETQYF. The CDR3 DNA follows: TGTGCCAGCAGCTTAGGAGACAGGGGTGAGACCCAGTACTTC.

In this sample, this clone turned up a few times. J is TRBJ2-5 and V is TRBV5-1; D gene ambiguous. The CDR3 consists of 11 residues. Between the trimmed V and J ends, which lost 0 bases and 8 bases, there was a span of 5 bases. The germline V gene has CDR1 SGHRS and CDR2 YFSETQ. As DNA, the CDR3 is TGCGCCAGCAGCTTGGGGGCCACCCAGTACTTC. The encoded protein is CASSLGATQYF.

The chain couples TRBV7-9 to TRBJ1-3, with TRBD1 as a possible D gene (5 bases). The germline V gene encodes CDR1 SEHNR and CDR2 FQNEAQ (reference sequence). Trimming pared 4 bases from V and 1 base from J, leaving 8 bases between. This CDR3 has 14 amino acids. In nucleotides, the CDR3 is TGTGCCAGCAGCTGGAGGGGATCTGGAAACACCATATATTTT. Amino acids: CASSWRGSGNTIYF.

The table lists this clone with a few counts. V gene TRBV7-3 combines with J gene TRBJ2-1; 9 positions match TRBD2. V was pared by 2 bases and J by 6 bases, with 5 bases of the junction left unmatched. The V gene's germline CDR1 is SGHTA and CDR2 FQGTGA. This CDR3 is 15 amino acids long. The CDR3: CASSLGGGASNEQFF. The CDR3 nucleotides are TGTGCCAGCAGCTTAGGCGGGGGGGCCAGCAATGAGCAGTTCTTC. Full variable domain (outside the CDR3, taken from reference TRBV7-3 and TRBJ2-1): GAGVSQTPSNKVTEKGKYVELRCDPISGHTALYWYRQSLGQGPEFLIYFQGTGAADDSGLPNDRFFAVRPEGSVSTLKIQRTERGDSAVYLCASSLGGGASNEQFFGPGTRLTVL.

This clone was seen only a few times. The chain combines TRBV15 with TRBJ2-5; the D gene is possibly TRBD1 (7 bases). The J call may be faulty, since TRBJ2-7 better matches the DNA end. The CDR3 extends over 16 amino acids. CDR1 and CDR2 from the germline V gene are LNHNV and YYDKDF (reference sequence). The CDR3 sequence is CATSSGGDSRSYEQYF. The CDR3 coding sequence is TGTGCCACCAGCAGTGGCGGGGACAGTAGATCCTACGAGCAGTACTTC.

The chain combines TRBV7-2 with TRBJ2-2; tentatively, D is TRBD2 (5 bases). The germline V and J ends were trimmed by 3 bases and 4 bases, with 18 bases remaining between them. Germline V gene data show CDR1 as SGHTA and CDR2 as FQGNSA. CDR3 length: 17 amino acids. CDR3 DNA: TGTGCCAGCAGCTTGTTCGTCGGGATGCAGATCACCGGGGAGCTGTTTTTT. Translated: CASSLFVGMQITGELFF.

The V gene is TRBV6-6, the J gene TRBJ1-1, with 9 bases matching TRBD1. CDR3 length: 13 amino acids. Germline V gene data show CDR1 as MNHNY and CDR2 as SVGAGI (reference sequence). Germline trimming cut 3 bases from V and 5 bases from J; bases unmatched to any gene: 1. Here the CDR3 reads CASSYGQGTEAFF. The CDR3 DNA reads as TGTGCCAGCAGTTATGGACAGGGGACTGAAGCTTTCTTT.

In this sample, this clone turned up a few times. The chain couples TRBV19 to TRBJ1-2; tentatively, D is TRBD1 (5 bases). The CDR3 is 14 amino acids. Germline V gene sequence: CDR1 LNHDA, CDR2 SQIVND (reference sequence). Trimming removed 5 bases from V and 8 bases from J, with 18 bases in between. CDR3 amino acids: CASSPRDSGRGYTF. The CDR3 DNA is TGTGCCAGTAGTCCCCGGGACTCTGGGAGAGGCTACACCTTC.

The rearrangement uses TRBV5-1 and TRBJ2-7; TRBD1 matches at 8 bases. Germline lookup yields CDR1 SGHRS and CDR2 YFSETQ. The V segment lost 0 bases and the J segment 0 bases; nucleotides outside the gene matches: 5. The CDR3 runs to 16 residues. The CDR3 DNA is TGCGCCAGCAGCTTGGCAACGGGACAGGACTCCTACGAGCAGTACTTC. Its translation: CASSLATGQDSYEQYF.

J is TRBJ2-7 and V is TRBV6-1; D is uncertain. This CDR3 is built from 12 residues. Trimming stripped 2 bases from V and 4 bases from J, with 6 bases between. The V gene's germline CDR1 is MNHNS and CDR2 SASEGT. The chain's CDR3 is CASSERVYEQYF. The CDR3 region has the DNA TGTGCCAGCAGTGAACGAGTATACGAGCAGTACTTC.